Given below is one T cell receptor beta chain in context. Its antigen is currently unknown. This entry comes from a study of CD8+ T cells in alopecia areata. Regarding the study as a whole: Any link of baseline CD8+ expansion to response, resting on one nonresponder, remains uncertain.

Extracted from the samples, RNA was reverse transcribed into cDNA to serve as the sequencing template. Profiled with immunoSEQ multiplex PCR; TCRdb holds only in-frame clones, not every one. The sample holds approximately 210,000 clones, about 65% seen once. The CDR3 covers 15 residues. Germline-derived CDR1 and CDR2 are MGHRA and YSYEKL. Trimming removed 0 bases from V and 4 bases from J, with 11 bases in between. Treatment noted: oral pan-JAK inhibitor, 5-10 mg twice daily. Isolation of CD4+ and CD8+ T cells from PBMCs was achieved by sorting. The source was CD4+ T cells sorted from blood, collected between weeks 49 and 50, from a patient treated with tofacitinib. The origin of this receptor is a human donor with alopecia areata. The rearrangement links TRBV4-1 to TRBJ2-3; D is undetermined. CDR3 protein: CASSQDRPVPDTQYF. For the CDR3, the DNA is TGCGCCAGCAGCCAAGATAGGCCAGTGCCAGATACGCAGTATTTT.